The clone carrying this TCR beta chain has only a few counts. Its antigen is unidentified. CDR1 and CDR2 (germline): SGHDT, YYEEEE. The CDR3 has 15 amino acids. V shed 1 base and J shed 0 bases, with 7 bases lying between them. This entry is derived from a study of T cells after yellow fever vaccination. Study-level findings and limits: Primary-vaccination clones mostly resurfaced post-booster (nearly 97% CD4, roughly 90% CD8).

TCRdb called the 5' RACE reads again in MiXCR, with one record for every CDR3 protein. The data show some 320,000 distinct CDR3 sequences, 8% to 10% seen once. The sequence was obtained from a man in his late teens or twenties who received the YFV17D yellow fever vaccine. The material was PBMCs, obtained on the day of the first yellow fever vaccination. The V and J genes are TRBV5-6 and TRBJ2-2; no clear D. The CDR3 DNA is TGTGCCAGCAGCTTGCCACAAGCGAACACCGGGGAGCTGTTTTTT. Its translation: CASSLPQANTGELFF.